The subject of this entry is one T cell receptor (beta chain). Its matching antigen is unknown. The data derive from a study of lymphopenia after photon versus proton radiotherapy. Study-level findings and limits: After lymphocyte nadir, photon-treated repertoires showed oligoclonal expansion, especially CD8+ Temra. Relative stability marked proton patients; photon patients lost diversity and naive cells. In patients who died, overall survival fell as post-nadir TCR diversity dropped more.

Germline V lookup: CDR1 SEHNR, CDR2 FQNEAQ (reference sequence). CDR3 length: 12 residues. V lost 5 bases to trimming and J lost 4 bases, with 8 bases between them. Sequencing was performed with immunoSEQ multiplex PCR; in TCRdb, only in-frame clones are kept and a portion is missing. The sample lists over 50,000 clones, approximately 83% occurring once. V usage is TRBV7-9 and J usage is TRBJ2-5, with D unclear. The sequence derives from a man between 35 and 55 years old with gastric cancer. This sample comprised peripheral blood, obtained from a patient treated with photon-based radiotherapy. The chain's CDR3 is CASSLEVETQYF. For the CDR3, the DNA is TGTGCCAGCAGCCTAGAGGTAGAGACCCAGTACTTC.